What follows are 7 T cell receptor beta chains derived from one specimen sequenced in a study of blood T cell repertoires in COVID-19. Only in-frame clones appear in the TCRdb table, and some are missing; sequencing was by immunoSEQ multiplex PCR. The sample has 31,000 or so clones; 86% are singletons. The sequenced material came from peripheral blood. The receptor source for this set is a human donor with active COVID-19. The donor label of this sample is uncertain.

The CDR3 sequence: CAIRETSGGADTQYF. The CDR3 DNA is TGTGCCATCAGGGAGACTAGCGGGGGGGCAGATACGCAGTATTTT. The gene calls are TRBV10-3 and TRBJ2-3; TRBD2 aligns across 14 bases. CDR1 is ENHRY and CDR2 is SYGVKD in the germline V gene. V trimming: 6 bases; J trimming: 4 bases; junction bases outside the gene matches: 3. This CDR3 has 15 amino acids.

CDR3 protein: CASSPSGQYNEQFF. The CDR3 region has the DNA TGTGCCAGCAGCCCATCAGGGCAATACAATGAGCAGTTCTTC. The chain has TRBV11-3 and TRBJ2-1; D is perhaps TRBD1 (5 bases). Germline V gene data show CDR1 as SGHNT and CDR2 as YENEEA. The CDR3 spans 14 residues. Trimming took off 5 bases at V and 4 bases at J, with 12 bases between the two ends.

The V and J genes are TRBV4-2 and TRBJ2-7, with TRBD2 matching 10 bases. CDR3 size: 16 residues. With 1 base clipped from V and 1 base from J, the junction kept 4 bases outside the gene matches. Germline loops: CDR1 LGHNA, CDR2 YNFKEQ. Here the CDR3 DNA reads TGTGCCAGCAGCCAAGGGGCAGCGGGGGGGTCCTACGAGCAGTACTTC. It yields the protein CASSQGAAGGSYEQYF.

V and J are TRBV6-6 and TRBJ1-3; possibly TRBD1 for D (5 bases). Germline V gene lookup returns CDR1 MNHNY and CDR2 SVGAGI (reference sequence). The V end was cut by 6 bases, the J end by 1 base, with 13 bases between. The CDR3 contains 15 residues. CDR3 region: CASSPLGPSGNTIYF. The CDR3 nucleotides are TGTGCCAGCAGCCCCCTGGGGCCGTCTGGAAACACCATATATTTT.

This chain joins TRBV5-6 and TRBJ2-1, with 9 bases that match TRBD2. J was trimmed by 8 bases and V by 3 bases; bases with no gene match: 3. The CDR3 covers 13 residues. Germline loops: CDR1 SGHDT, CDR2 YYEEEE. The CDR3: CASSSGLAYEQFF. In nucleotides, the CDR3 is TGTGCCAGCAGCTCCGGACTAGCGTATGAGCAGTTCTTC.

The J gene is TRBJ2-1, the V gene TRBV9; 11 bases match TRBD2. The germline V gene has CDR1 SGDLS and CDR2 YYNGEE. This CDR3 comprises 17 residues. J lost 9 bases, V lost 1 base, and 12 bases had no gene match. The CDR3 bases are TGTGCCAGCAGCGTATATAGCACTAGCGGGAGTAGTGGTGAGCAGTTCTTC. Translating gives CASSVYSTSGSSGEQFF.

V is TRBV6-6 and J is TRBJ1-2, with 7 bases aligning to TRBD1. The J segment lost 2 bases and the V segment lost 1 base, leaving 7 bases of the junction unmatched. The CDR3 contains 16 residues. Germline-derived CDR1 and CDR2 are MNHNY and SVGAGI (reference sequence). The CDR3 is CASSYLSDRPNYGYTF. CDR3 sequence (DNA): TGTGCCAGCAGTTACTTGTCGGACAGGCCGAACTATGGCTACACCTTC.